This T cell receptor (beta chain) was recovered during a study of blood T cell repertoires in COVID-19. This clone was seen a handful of times. The length of the CDR3 is 12 residues. Germline CDR1 reads MNHEY; CDR2 reads SVGAGI. The junction had 7 bases not matched to a gene; V was cut back by 10 bases and J by 7 bases. Data came from immunoSEQ multiplex PCR; TCRdb stores just in-frame clones and leaves some out. The sample yields some 120,000 clones, roughly 86% seen once. Source material: peripheral blood. The origin of this receptor is a woman aged 45-65 years who had recovered from COVID-19. The V call is TRBV6-5, the J call TRBJ1-2, with 9 bases that match TRBD1. The CDR3 sequence is CATFTGGFGYTF. The CDR3 DNA follows: TGTGCCACCTTTACAGGGGGCTTTGGCTACACCTTC.